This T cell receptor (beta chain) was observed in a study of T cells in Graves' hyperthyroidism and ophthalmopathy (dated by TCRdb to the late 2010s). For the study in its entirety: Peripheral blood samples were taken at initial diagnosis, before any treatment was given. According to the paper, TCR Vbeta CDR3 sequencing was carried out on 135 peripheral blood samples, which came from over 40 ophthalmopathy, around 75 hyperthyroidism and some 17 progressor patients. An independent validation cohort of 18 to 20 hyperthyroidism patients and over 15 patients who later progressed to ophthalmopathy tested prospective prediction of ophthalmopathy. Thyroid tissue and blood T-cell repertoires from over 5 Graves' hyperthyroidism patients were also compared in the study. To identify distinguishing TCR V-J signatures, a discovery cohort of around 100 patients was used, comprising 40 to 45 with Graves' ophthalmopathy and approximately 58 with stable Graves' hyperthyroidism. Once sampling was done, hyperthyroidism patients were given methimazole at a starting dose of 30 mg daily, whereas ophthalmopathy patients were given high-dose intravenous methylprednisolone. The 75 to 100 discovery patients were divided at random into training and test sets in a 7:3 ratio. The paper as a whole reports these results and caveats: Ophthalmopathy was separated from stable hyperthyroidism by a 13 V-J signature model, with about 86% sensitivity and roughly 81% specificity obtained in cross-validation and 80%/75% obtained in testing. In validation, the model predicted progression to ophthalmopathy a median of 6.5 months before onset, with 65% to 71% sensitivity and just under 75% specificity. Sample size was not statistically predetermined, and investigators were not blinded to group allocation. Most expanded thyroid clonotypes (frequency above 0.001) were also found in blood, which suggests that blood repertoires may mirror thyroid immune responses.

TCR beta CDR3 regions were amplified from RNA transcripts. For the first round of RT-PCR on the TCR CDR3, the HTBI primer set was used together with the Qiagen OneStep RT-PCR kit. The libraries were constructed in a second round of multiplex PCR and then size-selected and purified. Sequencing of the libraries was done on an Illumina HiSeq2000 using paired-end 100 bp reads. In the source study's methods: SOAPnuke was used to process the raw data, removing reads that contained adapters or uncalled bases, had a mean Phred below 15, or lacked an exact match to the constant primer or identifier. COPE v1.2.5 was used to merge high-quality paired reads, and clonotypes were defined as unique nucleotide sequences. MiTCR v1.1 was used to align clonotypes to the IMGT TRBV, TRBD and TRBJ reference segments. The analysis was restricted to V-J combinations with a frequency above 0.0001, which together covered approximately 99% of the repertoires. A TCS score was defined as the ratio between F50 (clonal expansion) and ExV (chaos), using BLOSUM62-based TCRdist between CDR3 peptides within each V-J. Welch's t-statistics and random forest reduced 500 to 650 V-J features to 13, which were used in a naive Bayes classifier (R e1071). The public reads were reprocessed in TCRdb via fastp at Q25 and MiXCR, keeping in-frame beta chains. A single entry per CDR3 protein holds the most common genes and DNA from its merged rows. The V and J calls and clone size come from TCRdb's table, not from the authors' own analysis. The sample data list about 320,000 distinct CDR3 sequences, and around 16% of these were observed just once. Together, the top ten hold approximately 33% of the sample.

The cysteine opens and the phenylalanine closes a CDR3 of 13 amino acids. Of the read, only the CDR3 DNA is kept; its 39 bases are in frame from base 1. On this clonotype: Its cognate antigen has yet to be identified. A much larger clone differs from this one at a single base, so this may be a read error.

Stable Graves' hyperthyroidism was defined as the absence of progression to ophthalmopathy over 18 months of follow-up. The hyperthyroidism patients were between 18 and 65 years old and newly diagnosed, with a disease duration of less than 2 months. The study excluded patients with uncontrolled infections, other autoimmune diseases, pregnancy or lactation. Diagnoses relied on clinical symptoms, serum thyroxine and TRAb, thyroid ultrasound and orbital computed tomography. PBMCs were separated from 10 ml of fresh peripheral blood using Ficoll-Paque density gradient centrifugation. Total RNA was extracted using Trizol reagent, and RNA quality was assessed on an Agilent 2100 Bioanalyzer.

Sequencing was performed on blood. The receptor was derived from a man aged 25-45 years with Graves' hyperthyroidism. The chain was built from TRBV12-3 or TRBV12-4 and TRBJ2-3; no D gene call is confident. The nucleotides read TGTGCCAGCAGTTTCCAAGGAACAGATACGCGGTATTTT. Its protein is CASSFQGTDTRYF.